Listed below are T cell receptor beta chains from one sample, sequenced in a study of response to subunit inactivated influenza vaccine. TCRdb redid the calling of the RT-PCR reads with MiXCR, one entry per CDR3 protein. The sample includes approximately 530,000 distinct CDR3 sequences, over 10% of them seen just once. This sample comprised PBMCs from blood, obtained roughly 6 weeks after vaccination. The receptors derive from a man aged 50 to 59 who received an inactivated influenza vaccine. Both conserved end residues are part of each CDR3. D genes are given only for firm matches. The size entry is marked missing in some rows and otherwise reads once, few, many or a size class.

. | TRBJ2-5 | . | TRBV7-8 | TGTGCCAGCAGCCCTCAGACCCAGTACTTC | CASSPQTQYF
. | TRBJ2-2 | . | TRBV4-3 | TGCGCCAGCAGCCAAGAAGGTGGGGGGGCTGTCGGGGAGCTGTTTTTT | CASSQEGGGAVGELFF
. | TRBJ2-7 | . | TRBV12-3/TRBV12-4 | TGTGCCAGCAGTCTGACAGGCCTCTCCTACGAGCAGTACTTC | CASSLTGLSYEQYF
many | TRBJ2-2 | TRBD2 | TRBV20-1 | TGCAGTGCTAGAGTGTGGAAGCGGGGGGCCCAAACCGGGGAGCTGTTTTTT | CSARVWKRGAQTGELFF
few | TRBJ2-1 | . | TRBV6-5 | TGTGCCAGCAGTTACTCGATGAGGTTGTTTTACAATGAGCAGTTCTTC | CASSYSMRLFYNEQFF
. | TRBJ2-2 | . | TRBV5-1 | TGCGCCAGCAGCTCAGCGGGACAGAACACCGGGGAGCTGGTTTTT | CASSSAGQNTGELVF
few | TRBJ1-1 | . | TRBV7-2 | TGTGCCAGCAATTTAGGAGTGGGGAACACTGAAGCTTTCTTT | CASNLGVGNTEAFF
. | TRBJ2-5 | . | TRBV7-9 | TGTGCCAGCAGCTCCCCCGCTGGGGTTTTCCAAGAGACCCAGTACTTC | CASSSPAGVFQETQYF
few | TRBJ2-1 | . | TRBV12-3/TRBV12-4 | TGTGCCAGCAGTTTAGTACGGGGGGCCCACAATGAGCAGTTCTTC | CASSLVRGAHNEQFF
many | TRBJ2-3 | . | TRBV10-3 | TGTGCCATCGCTTCGTCTAAGGATACGCAGTATTTT | CAIASSKDTQYF
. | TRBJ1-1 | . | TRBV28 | TGTGCCAGCAGTTTATGGGGGGGGGTACAAAACACTGAAGCTTTCTTT | CASSLWGGVQNTEAFF
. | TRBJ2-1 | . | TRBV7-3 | TGTGCCAGCAGCCCGCGATGGGACGGAGTCTACAATGAGCAGTTCTTC | CASSPRWDGVYNEQFF
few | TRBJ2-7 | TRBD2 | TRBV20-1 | TGCAGTGCTAGGAGGGGACTAGCGGAGGACTACGAGCAGTACTTC | CSARRGLAEDYEQYF
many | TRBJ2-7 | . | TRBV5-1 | TGCGCCAGCAGCTTGAGTGGGACCCTCTACGAGCAGTACTTC | CASSLSGTLYEQYF
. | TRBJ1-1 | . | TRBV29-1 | TGCAGCGTTGAAGATCCGGGACATGGAGCTTTCTTT | CSVEDPGHGAFF
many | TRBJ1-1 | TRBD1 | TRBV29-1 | TGCAGCGTTGAAGGGGACAGGGGGCGCAGAGACACTGAAGCTTTCTTT | CSVEGDRGRRDTEAFF
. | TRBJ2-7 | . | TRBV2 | TGTGCCAGCACCCCGGGGTACGAGCAGTACTTC | CASTPGYEQYF
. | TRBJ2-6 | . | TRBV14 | TGTGCCAGCAGCCGGGAAGTCAACGTCCTGACTTTC | CASSREVNVLTF
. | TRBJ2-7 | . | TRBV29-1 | TGCAGCGTTGTACGGGTGGACGGAACCTACGAGCAGTACTTC | CSVVRVDGTYEQYF
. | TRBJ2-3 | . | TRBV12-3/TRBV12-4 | TGTGCCAGCAGTTTTAAAGGGTCCACAGATACGCAGTATTTT | CASSFKGSTDTQYF
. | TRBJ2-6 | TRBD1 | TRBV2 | TGTGCCAGCAGGACCGAGACAGGGGCGTACGACTCTGGGGCCAACGTCCTGACTTTC | CASRTETGAYDSGANVLTF
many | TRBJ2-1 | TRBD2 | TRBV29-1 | TGCAGCGCTCGACTAGCGGCTAACTCCTACAATGAGCAGTTCTTC | CSARLAANSYNEQFF
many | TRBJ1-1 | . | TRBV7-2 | TGTGCCAGCAGCCTCGATTATAATATGAACACTGAAGCTTTCTTT | CASSLDYNMNTEAFF
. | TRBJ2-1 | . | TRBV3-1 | TGTGCCAGCAGCTACAGACTGACAGGGACTGAGAATGAGCAGTTCTTC | CASSYRLTGTENEQFF
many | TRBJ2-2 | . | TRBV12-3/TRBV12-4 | TGTGCCAGCAGTGTGTCCCGGGAGCTGTTTTTT | CASSVSRELFF
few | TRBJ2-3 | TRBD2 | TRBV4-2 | TGTGCCAGCAGCCAAGATCGGTTGGCTAGCGGGGAGTCAGATACGCAGTATTTT | CASSQDRLASGESDTQYF
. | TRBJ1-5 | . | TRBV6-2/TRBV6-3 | TGTGCCAGCAGGCCTGAAGATCAGCCCCAGCATTTT | CASRPEDQPQHF
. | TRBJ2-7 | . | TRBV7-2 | TGTGCCAGCAGCTCCGCTGTGGGGCCCTACGAGCAGTACTTC | CASSSAVGPYEQYF
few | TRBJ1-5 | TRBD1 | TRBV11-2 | TGTGCCAGCAGCAAACAGGGGGGGTATCAGCCCCAGCATTTT | CASSKQGGYQPQHF
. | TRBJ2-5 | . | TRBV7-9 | TGTGCCAGCAGCAAGACTAGGGGGCAAGAGACCCAGTACTTC | CASSKTRGQETQYF
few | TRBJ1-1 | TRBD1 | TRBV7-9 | TGTGCCAGCAGCGGACGGGACAGCGAAGCTTTCTTT | CASSGRDSEAFF
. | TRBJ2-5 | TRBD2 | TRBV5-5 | TGTGCCAGCAGCTTGTTAGGACTAGCGGGATATCAAGAGACCCAGTACTTC | CASSLLGLAGYQETQYF
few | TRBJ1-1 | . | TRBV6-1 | TGTGCCAGCAGTGAACAAGAGAGGGCAAGAGCTTTCTTT | CASSEQERARAFF
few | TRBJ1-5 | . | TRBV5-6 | TGTGCCAGCAGCTCGGGGGGGGCGGCTCAGCCCCAGCATTTT | CASSSGGAAQPQHF
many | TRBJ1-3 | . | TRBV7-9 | TGTGCCAAATCCACCAACTCTGGAAACACCATATATTTT | CAKSTNSGNTIYF
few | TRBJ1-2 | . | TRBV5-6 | TGTGCCAGCAGCTTGCAGCAGCTCTATGGCTACACCTTC | CASSLQQLYGYTF
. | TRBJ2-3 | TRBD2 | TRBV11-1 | TGTGCCAGCAGCTTCCGGGGACTAGCGGTTTTTCTCACAGATACGCAGTATTTT | CASSFRGLAVFLTDTQYF
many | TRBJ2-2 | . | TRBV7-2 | TGTGCCAGCAGGAAGAGCGGAACGAACACCGGGGAGCTGTTTTTT | CASRKSGTNTGELFF
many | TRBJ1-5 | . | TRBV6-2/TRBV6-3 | TGTGCCAGCAGTTACACAGGGCTTGGTCAGCCCCAGCATTTT | CASSYTGLGQPQHF
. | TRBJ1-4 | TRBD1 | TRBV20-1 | TGCAGTGCTGGGACAGGGGGGGAAAAACTGTTTTTT | CSAGTGGEKLFF
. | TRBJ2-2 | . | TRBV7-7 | TGTGCTAGCAGTAAACAGCTTACCGGGGAGCTGTTTTTT | CASSKQLTGELFF
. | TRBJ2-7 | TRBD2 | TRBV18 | TGTGCCAGCTCACCACCCAGCGGGGGTTCCTACGAGCAGTACTTC | CASSPPSGGSYEQYF
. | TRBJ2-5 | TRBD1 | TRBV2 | TGTGCCAGCAGTGCCCCAGGGGGCGCTGAGACCCAGTACTTC | CASSAPGGAETQYF
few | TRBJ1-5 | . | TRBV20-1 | TGCAGTGCGGCGGGGTCCAATCAGCCCCAGCATTTT | CSAAGSNQPQHF
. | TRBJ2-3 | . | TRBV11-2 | TGTGCCAGCAGGGTTAGCGGATCTAGCACAGATACGCAGTATTTT | CASRVSGSSTDTQYF
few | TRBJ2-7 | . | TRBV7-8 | TGTGCCAGCAGCAAACAGGGTGTGGGGTACGAGCAGTACTTC | CASSKQGVGYEQYF
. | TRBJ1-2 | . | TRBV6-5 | TGTGCCAGCAGTTACTCGGGGGGGAGCTTTGGCTACACCTTC | CASSYSGGSFGYTF
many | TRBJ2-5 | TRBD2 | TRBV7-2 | TGTGCCAGCAGCTTAGGCGGGGGGGGCCAAGAGACCCAGTACTTC | CASSLGGGGQETQYF
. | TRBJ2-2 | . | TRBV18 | TGTGCCAGCTCCCAATCGGTCGGGGAGCTGTTTTTT | CASSQSVGELFF
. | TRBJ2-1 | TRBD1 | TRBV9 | TGTGCCAGCAGCGGAGCCGGGACAGGGGGCTACAATGAGCAGTTCTTC | CASSGAGTGGYNEQFF
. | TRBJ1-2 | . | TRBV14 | TGTGCCAGCAGCCAAGGCGACTGGATCTATGGCTACACCTTC | CASSQGDWIYGYTF
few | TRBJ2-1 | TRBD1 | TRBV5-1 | TGCGCCAGCACCAAACAGGGGGGCAATGAGCAGTTCTTC | CASTKQGGNEQFF
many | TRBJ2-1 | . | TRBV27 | TGTGCCAGCAGTTTAACAGGGACTGAGCAGTTCTTC | CASSLTGTEQFF
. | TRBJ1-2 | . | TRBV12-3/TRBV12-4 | TGTGCCAGCAGTTCCAGGGTAGTCTATGGCTACACCTTC | CASSSRVVYGYTF
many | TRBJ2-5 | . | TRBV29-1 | TGCAGCGCCCGGGACAATGGAGAGACCCAGTACTTC | CSARDNGETQYF
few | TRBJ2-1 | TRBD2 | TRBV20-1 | TGCAGTGCCCGGCGGCTAGCGGGAGGTAATGAGCAGTTCTTC | CSARRLAGGNEQFF
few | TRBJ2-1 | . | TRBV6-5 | TGTGCCAGCAGTTACTCCCGGGACTCTGGGGATGAGCAGTTCTTC | CASSYSRDSGDEQFF